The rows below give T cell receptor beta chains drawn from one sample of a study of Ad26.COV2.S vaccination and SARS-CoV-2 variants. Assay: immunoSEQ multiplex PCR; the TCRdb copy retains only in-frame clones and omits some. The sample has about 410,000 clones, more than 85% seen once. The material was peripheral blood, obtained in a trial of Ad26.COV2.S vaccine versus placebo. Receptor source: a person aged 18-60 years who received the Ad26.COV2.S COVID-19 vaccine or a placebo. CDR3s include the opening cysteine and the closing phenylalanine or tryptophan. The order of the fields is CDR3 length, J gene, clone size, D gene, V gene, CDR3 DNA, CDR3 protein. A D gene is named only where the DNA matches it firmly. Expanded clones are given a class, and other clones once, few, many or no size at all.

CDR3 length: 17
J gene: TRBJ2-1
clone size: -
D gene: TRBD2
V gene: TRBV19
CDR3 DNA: TGTGCCAGTAGTATAGATGGACTAGCGGGAACCTACAATGAGCAGTTCTTC
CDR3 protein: CASSIDGLAGTYNEQFF

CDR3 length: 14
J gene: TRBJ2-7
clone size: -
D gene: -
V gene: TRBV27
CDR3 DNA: TGTGCCAGCAGTTTAGAGGGGGGCTCCTACGAGCAGTACTTC
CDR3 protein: CASSLEGGSYEQYF

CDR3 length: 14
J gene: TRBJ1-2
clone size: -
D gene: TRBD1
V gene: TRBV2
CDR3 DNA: TGTGCCAGCAGTGAGATGGACAGGCTCTATGGCTACACCTTC
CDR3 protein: CASSEMDRLYGYTF

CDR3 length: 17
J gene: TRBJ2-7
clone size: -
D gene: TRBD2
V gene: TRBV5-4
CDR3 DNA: TGTGCCAGCAGCTTGACTAGCGGGGGGGACCCCGCGTACGAGCAGTACTTC
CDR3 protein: CASSLTSGGDPAYEQYF

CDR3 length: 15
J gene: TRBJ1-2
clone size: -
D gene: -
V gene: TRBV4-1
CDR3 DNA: TGCGCCAGTGGGGGACTGGGGGTAGCCTCCAGTGGCTACACCTTC
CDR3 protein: CASGGLGVASSGYTF

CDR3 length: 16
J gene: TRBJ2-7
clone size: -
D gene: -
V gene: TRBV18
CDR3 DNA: TGTGCCAGCTCACCCCCTGGGTGGGAGCGGTCCTACGAGCAGTACTTC
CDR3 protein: CASSPPGWERSYEQYF

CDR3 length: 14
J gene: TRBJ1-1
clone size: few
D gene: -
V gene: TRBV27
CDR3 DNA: TGTGCCAGCACGACAGGACATATGAACACTGAAGCTTTCTTT
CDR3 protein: CASTTGHMNTEAFF

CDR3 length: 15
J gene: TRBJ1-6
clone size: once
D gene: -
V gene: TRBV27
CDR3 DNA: TGTGCCAGCAGCTATACAGTGACCTATAATTCACCCCTCCACTTT
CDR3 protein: CASSYTVTYNSPLHF

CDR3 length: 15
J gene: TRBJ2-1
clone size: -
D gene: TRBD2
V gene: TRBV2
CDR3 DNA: TGTGCCAGCAACATCGGTGGACTAGCGGGGGGGCTGCAGTTCTTC
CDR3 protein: CASNIGGLAGGLQFF

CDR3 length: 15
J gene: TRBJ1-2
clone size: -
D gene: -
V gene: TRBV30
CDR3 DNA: TGTGCCTGGAGTGTACGGGGGGTAGCTAACTATGGCTACACCTTC
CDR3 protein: CAWSVRGVANYGYTF

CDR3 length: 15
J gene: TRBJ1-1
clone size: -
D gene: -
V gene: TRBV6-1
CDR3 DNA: TGTGCCAGCAGTGAAGGGAGGGGGTGGGGTACTGAAGCTTTCTTT
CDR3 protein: CASSEGRGWGTEAFF

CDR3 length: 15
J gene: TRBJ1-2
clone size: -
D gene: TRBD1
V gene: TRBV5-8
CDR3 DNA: TGTGCCAGCAGCTTACAGGGGATTACTAACTATGGCTACACCTTC
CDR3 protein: CASSLQGITNYGYTF

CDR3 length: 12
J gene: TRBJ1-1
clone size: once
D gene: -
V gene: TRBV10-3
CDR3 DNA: TGTGCCATCAGTGAGTGGGGGTCTGAAGCTTTCTTT
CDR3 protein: CAISEWGSEAFF

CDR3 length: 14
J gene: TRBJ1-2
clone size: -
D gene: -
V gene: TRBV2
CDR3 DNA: TGTGCCAGCAGTGCTTCGGGGGGAACGTATGGCTACACCTTC
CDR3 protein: CASSASGGTYGYTF

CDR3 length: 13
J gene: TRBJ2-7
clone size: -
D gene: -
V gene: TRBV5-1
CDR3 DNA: TGCGCCAGCAGCGCGCCGCCGTCCTACGAGCAGTACTTC
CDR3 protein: CASSAPPSYEQYF

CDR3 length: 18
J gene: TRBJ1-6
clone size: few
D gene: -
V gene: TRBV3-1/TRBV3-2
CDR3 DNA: TGTGCCAGCAGCCAAACCAGTCCAGGCAGCTCCTATAATTCACCCCTCCACTTT
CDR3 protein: CASSQTSPGSSYNSPLHF

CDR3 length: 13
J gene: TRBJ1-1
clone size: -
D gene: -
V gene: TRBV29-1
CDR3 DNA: TGCAGCGTTCGGAAGATAGTGAACACTGAAGCTTTCTTT
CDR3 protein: CSVRKIVNTEAFF

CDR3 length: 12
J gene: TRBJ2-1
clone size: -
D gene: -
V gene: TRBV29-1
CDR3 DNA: TGCAGCGCGACTAGAACCGGGAATGAGCAGTTCTTC
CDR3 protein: CSATRTGNEQFF

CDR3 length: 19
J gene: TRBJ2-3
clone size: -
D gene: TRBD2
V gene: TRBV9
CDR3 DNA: TGTGCCAGCAGCTCCCCCCGGACTAGCGGGGGAGCCTTGACAGATACGCAGTATTTT
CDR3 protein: CASSSPRTSGGALTDTQYF

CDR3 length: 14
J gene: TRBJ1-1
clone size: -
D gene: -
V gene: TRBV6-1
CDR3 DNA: TGTGCCAGCAGTGAATTACAGAGTAACACTGAAGCTTTCTTT
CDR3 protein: CASSELQSNTEAFF

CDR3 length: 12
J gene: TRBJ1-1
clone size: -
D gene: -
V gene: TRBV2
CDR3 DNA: TGTGCCAGCAGTCCGACCGACAGCGAAGCTTTCTTT
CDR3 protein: CASSPTDSEAFF

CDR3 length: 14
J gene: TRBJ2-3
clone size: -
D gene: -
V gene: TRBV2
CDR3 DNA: TGTGCCAGCATGGGGGACTCCCCCACAGATACGCAGTATTTT
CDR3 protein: CASMGDSPTDTQYF

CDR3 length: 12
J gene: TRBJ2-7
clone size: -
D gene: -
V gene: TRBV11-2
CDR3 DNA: TGTGCCAGCAGCTTGGCGCTCTACGAGCAGTACTTC
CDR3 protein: CASSLALYEQYF

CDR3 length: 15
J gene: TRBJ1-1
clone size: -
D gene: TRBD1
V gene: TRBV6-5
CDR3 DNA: TGTGCCAGCAGTTCTATCGGACAGGGTGGAACTGAAGCTTTCTTT
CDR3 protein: CASSSIGQGGTEAFF

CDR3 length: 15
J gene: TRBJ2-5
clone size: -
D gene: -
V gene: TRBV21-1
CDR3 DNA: TGTGCCATTATAATGAGGGGCGAGGCAGAAGAGACCCAGTACTTC
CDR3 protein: CAIIMRGEAEETQYF

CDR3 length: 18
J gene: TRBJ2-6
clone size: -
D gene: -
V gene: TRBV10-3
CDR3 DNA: TGTGCCATCAGTGAGTCGGTAGGCAGACCCTCTGGGGCCAACGTCCTGACTTTC
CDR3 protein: CAISESVGRPSGANVLTF

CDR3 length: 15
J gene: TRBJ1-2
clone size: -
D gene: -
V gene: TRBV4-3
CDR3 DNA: TGCGCCAGCAGCCAAGCGGGGGCGGGGGTCTATGGCTACACCTTC
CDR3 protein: CASSQAGAGVYGYTF

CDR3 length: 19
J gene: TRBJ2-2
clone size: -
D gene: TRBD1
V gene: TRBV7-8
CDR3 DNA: TGTGCCAGCAGCCCGCCCTTGTTCGGGACAGGGTTTTCCACCGGGGAGCTGTTTTTT
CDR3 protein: CASSPPLFGTGFSTGELFF

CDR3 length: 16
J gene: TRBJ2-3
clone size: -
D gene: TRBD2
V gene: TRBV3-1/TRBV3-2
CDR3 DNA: TGTGCCAGCAGCCAAGTTACTAGCGGAACCACAGATACGCAGTATTTT
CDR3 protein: CASSQVTSGTTDTQYF

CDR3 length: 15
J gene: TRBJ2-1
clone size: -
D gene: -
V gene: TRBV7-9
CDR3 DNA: TGTGCCAGCAGCTTAGGGCTAACAGGTGGCGATGAGCAGTTCTTC
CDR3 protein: CASSLGLTGGDEQFF

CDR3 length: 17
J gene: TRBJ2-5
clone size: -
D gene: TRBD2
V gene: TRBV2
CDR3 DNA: TGTGCCAGCAGTGAAGTGGGTAGGGGCGGGGGTACGGAGACCCAGTACTTC
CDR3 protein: CASSEVGRGGGTETQYF

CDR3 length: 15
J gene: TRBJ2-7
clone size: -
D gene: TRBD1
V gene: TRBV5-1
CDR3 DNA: TGCGCCAGCAGCGGGAAGACGGGACAGGCCTACGAGCAGTACTTC
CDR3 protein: CASSGKTGQAYEQYF

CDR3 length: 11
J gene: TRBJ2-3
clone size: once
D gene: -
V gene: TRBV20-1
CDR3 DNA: TGCAGTGCCGGCCTCGGAGATACGCAGTATTTT
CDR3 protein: CSAGLGDTQYF

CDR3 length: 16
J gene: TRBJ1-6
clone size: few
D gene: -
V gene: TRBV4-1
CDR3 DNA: TGCGCCAGCAGCCAGGCCGAAGGGTTAGGAAATTCACCCCTCCACTTT
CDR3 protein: CASSQAEGLGNSPLHF

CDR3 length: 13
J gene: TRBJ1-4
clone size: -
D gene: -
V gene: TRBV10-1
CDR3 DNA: TGCGCCAGCAGTGAGTCTGGACAAGAAAAACTGTTTTTT
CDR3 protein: CASSESGQEKLFF

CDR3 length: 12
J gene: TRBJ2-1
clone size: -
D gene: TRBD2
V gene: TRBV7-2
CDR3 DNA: TGTGCCAGCTTCTTGCGGGGGGATGAGCAGTTCTTC
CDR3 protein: CASFLRGDEQFF

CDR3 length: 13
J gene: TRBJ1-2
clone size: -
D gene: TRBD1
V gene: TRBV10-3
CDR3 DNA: TGTGCCATCAGTGTCGACAGGGTCTATGGCTACACCTTC
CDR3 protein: CAISVDRVYGYTF

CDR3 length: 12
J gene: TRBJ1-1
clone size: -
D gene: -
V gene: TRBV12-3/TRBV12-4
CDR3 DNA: TGTGCCAGCAGTCCCCAGGTCGCTGAAGCTTTCTTT
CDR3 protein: CASSPQVAEAFF

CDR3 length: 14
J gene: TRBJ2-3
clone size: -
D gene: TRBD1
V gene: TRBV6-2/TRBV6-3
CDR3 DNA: TGTGCCAGCAGTGGACAGGGGGACACAGATACGCAGTATTTT
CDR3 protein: CASSGQGDTDTQYF

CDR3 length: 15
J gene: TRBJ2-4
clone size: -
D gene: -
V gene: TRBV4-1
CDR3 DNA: TGCGCCAGCAGCCTCTTGGGGGGAACCAAAAACATTCAGTACTTC
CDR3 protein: CASSLLGGTKNIQYF

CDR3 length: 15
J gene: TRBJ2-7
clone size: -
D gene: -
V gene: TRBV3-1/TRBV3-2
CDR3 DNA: TGTGCCAGCAGCCACGAGACACCAATAAACTACGAGCAGTACTTC
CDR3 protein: CASSHETPINYEQYF

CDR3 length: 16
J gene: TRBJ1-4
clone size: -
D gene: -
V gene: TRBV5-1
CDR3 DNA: TGCGCCAGCAGCCCCCTCTTCGCCCCGAGCAGTGAAAAACTGTTTTTT
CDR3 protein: CASSPLFAPSSEKLFF

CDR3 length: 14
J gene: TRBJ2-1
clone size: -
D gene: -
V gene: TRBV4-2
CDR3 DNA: TGTGCCAGCAGCCGTGGGGGGTCCTACAATGAGCAGTTCTTC
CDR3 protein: CASSRGGSYNEQFF

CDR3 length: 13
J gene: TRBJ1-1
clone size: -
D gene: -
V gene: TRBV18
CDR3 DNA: TGTGCCAGCTCACCAATTCAGAACACTGAAGCTTTCTTT
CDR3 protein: CASSPIQNTEAFF

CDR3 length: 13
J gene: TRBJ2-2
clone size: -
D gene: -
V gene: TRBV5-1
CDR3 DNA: TGCGCCAGCAGAACTATCCCCACCGGGGAGCTGTTTTTT
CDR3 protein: CASRTIPTGELFF